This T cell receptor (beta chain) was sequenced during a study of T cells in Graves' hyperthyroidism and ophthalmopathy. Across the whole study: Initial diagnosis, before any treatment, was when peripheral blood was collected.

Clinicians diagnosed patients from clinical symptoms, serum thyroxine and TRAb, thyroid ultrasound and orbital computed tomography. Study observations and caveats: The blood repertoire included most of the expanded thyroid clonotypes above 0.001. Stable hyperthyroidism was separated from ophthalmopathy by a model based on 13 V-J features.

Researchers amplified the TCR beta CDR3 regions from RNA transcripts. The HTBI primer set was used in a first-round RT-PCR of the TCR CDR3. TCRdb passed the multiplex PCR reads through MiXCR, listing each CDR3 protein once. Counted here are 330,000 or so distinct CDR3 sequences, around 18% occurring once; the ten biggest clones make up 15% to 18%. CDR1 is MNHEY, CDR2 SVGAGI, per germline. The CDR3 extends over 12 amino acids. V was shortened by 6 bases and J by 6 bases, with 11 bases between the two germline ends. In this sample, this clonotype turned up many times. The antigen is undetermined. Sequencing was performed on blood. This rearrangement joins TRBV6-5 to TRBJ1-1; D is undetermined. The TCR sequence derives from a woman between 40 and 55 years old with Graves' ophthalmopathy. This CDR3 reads CASRQVRSEAFF. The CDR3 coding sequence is TGTGCCAGCAGGCAAGTGAGATCTGAAGCTTTCTTT.